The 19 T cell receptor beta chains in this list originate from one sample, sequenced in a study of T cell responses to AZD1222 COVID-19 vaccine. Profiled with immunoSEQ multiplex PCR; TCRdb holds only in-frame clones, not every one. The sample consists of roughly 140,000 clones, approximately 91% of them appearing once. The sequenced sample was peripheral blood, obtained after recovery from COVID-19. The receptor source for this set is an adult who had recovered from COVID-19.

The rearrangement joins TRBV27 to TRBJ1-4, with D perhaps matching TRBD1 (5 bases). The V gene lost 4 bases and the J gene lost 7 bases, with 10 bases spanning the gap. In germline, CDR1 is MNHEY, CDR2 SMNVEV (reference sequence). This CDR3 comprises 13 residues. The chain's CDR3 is CASSWGFREKLFF. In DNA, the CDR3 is TGTGCCAGCAGTTGGGGGTTTCGTGAAAAACTGTTTTTT.

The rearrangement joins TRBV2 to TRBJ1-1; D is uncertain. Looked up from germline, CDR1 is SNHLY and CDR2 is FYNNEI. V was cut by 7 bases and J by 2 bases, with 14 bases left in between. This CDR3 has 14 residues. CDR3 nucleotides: TGTGCCAGCAAGGTCGAGGGCGGCAACACTGAAGCTTTCTTT. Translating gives CASKVEGGNTEAFF. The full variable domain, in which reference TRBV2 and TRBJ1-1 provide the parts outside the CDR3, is EPEVTQTPSHQVTQMGQEVILRCVPISNHLYFYWYRQILGQKVEFLVSFYNNEISEKSEIFDDQFSVERPDGSNFTLKIRSTKLEDSAMYFCASKVEGGNTEAFFGQGTRLTVV.

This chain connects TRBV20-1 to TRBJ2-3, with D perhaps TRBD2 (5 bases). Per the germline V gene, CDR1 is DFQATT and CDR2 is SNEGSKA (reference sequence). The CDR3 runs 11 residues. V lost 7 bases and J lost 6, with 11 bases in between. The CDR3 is CSGEPRDTQYF. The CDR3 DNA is TGCAGTGGGGAGCCCCGCGATACGCAGTATTTT.

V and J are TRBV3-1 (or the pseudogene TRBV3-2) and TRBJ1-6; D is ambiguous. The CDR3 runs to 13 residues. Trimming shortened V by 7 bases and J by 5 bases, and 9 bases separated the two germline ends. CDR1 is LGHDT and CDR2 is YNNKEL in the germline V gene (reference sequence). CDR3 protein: CASIAGDNSPLHF. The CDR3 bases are TGTGCCAGCATTGCAGGTGATAATTCACCCCTCCACTTT.

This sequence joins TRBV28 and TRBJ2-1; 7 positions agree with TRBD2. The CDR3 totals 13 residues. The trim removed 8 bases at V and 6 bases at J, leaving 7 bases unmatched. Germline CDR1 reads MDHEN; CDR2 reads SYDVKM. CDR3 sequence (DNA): TGTGCCAGCCGGGGCGGGAGTCGCAATGAGCAGTTCTTC. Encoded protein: CASRGGSRNEQFF. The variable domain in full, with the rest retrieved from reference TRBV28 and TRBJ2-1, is DVKVTQSSRYLVKRTGEKVFLECVQDMDHENMFWYRQDPGLGLRLIYFSYDVKMKEKGDIPEGYSVSREKKERFSLILESASTNQTSMYLCASRGGSRNEQFFGPGTRLTVL.

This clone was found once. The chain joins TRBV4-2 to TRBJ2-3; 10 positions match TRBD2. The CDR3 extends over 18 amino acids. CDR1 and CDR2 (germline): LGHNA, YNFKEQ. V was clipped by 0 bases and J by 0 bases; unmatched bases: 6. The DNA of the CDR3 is TGTGCCAGCAGCCAAGATCGGGGACTAGCGCATAGCACAGATACGCAGTATTTT. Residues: CASSQDRGLAHSTDTQYF.

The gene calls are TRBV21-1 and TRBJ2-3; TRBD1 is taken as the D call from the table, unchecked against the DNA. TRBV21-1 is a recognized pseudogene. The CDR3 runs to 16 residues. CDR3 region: CASSKLQGFDTDTQYF. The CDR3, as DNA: TGTGCCAGCAGCAAACTTCAGGGTTTTGACACAGATACGCAGTATTTT.

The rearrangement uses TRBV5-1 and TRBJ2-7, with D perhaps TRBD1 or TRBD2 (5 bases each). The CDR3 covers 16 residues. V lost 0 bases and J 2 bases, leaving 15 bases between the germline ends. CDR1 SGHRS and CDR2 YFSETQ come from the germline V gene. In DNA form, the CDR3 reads TGCGCCAGCAGCTTGGACTCCGGGGACGGCCCCTACGAGCAGTACTTC. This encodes CASSLDSGDGPYEQYF.

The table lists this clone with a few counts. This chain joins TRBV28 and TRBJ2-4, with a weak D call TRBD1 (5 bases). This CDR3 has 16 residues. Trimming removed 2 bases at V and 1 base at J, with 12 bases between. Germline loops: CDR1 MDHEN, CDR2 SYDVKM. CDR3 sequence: CASSLTTVGAKNIQYF. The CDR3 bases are TGTGCCAGCAGTTTAACGACAGTGGGGGCCAAAAACATTCAGTACTTC.

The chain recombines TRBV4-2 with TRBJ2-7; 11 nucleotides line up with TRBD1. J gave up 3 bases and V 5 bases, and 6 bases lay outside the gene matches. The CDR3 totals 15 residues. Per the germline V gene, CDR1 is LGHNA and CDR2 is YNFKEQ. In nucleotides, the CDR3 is TGTGCCAGCAGCGCTGCCGGGACAGGGGGCTACGAGCAGTACTTC. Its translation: CASSAAGTGGYEQYF.

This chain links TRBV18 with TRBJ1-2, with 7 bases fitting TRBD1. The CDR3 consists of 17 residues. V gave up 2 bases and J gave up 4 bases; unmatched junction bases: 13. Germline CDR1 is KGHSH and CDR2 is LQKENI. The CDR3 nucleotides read TGTGCCAGCTCACCAGGAAGGGCAGGGGGTATGTCCTATGGCTACACCTTC. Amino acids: CASSPGRAGGMSYGYTF.

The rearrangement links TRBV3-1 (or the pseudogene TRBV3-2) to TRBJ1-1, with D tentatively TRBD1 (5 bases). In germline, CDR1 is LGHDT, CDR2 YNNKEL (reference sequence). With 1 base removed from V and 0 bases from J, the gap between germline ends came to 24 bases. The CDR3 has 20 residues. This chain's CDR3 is CASSQGVDLGAANLNTEAFF. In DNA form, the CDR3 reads TGTGCCAGCAGCCAAGGAGTAGACCTCGGGGCAGCAAACCTGAACACTGAAGCTTTCTTT.

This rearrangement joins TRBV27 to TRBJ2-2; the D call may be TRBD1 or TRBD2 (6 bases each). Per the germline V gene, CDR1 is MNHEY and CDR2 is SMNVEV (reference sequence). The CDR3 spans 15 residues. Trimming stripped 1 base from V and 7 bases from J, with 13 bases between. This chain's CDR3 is CASSLFWGANGELFF. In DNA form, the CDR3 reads TGTGCCAGCAGTTTATTTTGGGGGGCGAACGGGGAGCTGTTTTTT.

CDR3 amino acids: CATGTSGGNSYNEQFF. CDR3 nucleotide sequence: TGTGCCACAGGGACTAGCGGGGGCAACTCCTACAATGAGCAGTTCTTC. V and J are TRBV19 and TRBJ2-1, with 14 bases matching TRBD2. CDR1 LNHDA and CDR2 SQIVND come from the germline V gene (reference sequence). The ends lost 10 bases at V and 0 bases at J; junction bases unmatched: 5. This CDR3 has 16 residues.

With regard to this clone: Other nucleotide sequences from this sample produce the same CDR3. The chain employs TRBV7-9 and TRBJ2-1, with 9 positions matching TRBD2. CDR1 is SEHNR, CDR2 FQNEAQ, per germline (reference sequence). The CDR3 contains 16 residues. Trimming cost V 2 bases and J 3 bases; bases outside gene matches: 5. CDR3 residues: CASSLFLAGSYNEQFF. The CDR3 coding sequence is TGTGCCAGCAGCTTATTTCTAGCGGGGAGCTACAATGAGCAGTTCTTC.

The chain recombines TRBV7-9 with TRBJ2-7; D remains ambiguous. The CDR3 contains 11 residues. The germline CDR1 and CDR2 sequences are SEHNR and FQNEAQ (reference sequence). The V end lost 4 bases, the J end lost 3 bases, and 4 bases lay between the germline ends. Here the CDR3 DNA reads TGTGCCAGCAGCTCCATCTACGAGCAGTACTTC. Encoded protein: CASSSIYEQYF. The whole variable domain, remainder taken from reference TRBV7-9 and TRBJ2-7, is DTGVSQNPRHKITKRGQNVTFRCDPISEHNRLYWYRQTLGQGPEFLTYFQNEAQLEKSRLLSDRFSAERPKGSFSTLEIQRTEQGDSAMYLCASSSIYEQYFGPGTRLTVT.

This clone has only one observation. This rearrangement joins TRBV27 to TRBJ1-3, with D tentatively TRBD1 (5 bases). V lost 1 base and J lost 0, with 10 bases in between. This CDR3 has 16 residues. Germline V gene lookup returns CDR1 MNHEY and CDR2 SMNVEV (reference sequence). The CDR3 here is CASSLYGGGSGNTIYF. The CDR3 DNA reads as TGTGCCAGCAGTTTATATGGGGGAGGCTCTGGAAACACCATATATTTT.

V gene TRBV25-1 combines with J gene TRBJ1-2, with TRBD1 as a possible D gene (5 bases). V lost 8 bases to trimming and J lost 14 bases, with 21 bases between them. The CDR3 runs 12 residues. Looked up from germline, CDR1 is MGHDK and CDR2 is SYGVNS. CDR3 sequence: CASGGAGWPSTF. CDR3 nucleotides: TGTGCCAGCGGCGGGGCAGGGTGGCCATCGACCTTC.

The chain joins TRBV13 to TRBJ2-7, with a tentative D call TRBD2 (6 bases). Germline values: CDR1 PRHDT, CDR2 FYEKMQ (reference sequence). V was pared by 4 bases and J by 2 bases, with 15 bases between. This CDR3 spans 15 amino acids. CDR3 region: CASSSGGGRTYEQYF. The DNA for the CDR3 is TGTGCCAGCAGCTCCGGCGGAGGGAGGACCTACGAGCAGTACTTC.